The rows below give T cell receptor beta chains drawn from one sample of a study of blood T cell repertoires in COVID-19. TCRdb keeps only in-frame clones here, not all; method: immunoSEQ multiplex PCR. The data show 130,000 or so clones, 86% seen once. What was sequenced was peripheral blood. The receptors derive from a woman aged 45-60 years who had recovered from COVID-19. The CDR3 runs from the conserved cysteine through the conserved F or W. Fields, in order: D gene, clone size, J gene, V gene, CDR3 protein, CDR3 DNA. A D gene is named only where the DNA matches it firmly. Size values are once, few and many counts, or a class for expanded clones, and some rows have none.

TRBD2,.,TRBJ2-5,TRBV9,CASSPDGRDFETQYF,TGTGCCAGCAGCCCCGACGGGAGGGATTTTGAGACCCAGTACTTC
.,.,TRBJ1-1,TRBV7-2,CASSLAGVTEAFF,TGTGCCAGCAGCTTAGCCGGGGTCACTGAAGCTTTCTTT
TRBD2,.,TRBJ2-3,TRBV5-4,CASSLWRGGTDTQYF,TGTGCCAGCAGCTTGTGGCGGGGGGGAACAGATACGCAGTATTTT
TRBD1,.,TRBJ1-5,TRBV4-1,CASSRDRANQPQHF,TGCGCCAGCAGCCGAGACAGGGCAAATCAGCCCCAGCATTTT
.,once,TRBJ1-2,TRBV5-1,CASSLAAGTSGYTF,TGCGCCAGCAGCTTGGCCGCGGGCACGAGCGGCTACACCTTC
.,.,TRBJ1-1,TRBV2,CASSGEGNTEAFF,TGTGCCAGCAGTGGGGAGGGGAACACTGAAGCTTTCTTT
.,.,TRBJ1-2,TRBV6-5,CASSYSRGGGYTF,TGTGCCAGCAGTTACTCGCGGGGCGGCGGCTACACCTTC
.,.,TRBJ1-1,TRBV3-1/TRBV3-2,CASSRAGIDTEAFF,TGTGCCAGCAGCCGGGCGGGGATCGACACTGAAGCTTTCTTT
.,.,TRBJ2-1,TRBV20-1,CSATGLVEQFF,TGCAGTGCTACGGGGTTAGTCGAGCAGTTCTTC
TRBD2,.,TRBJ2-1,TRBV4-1,CASSPSGLAGRIYNEQFF,TGCGCCAGCAGCCCTTCGGGACTAGCGGGAAGAATCTACAATGAGCAGTTCTTC
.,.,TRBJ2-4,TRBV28,CASSLGGLAKNIQYF,TGTGCCAGCAGCCTGGGGGGACTAGCCAAAAACATTCAGTACTTC
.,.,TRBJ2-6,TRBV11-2,CASSLDRVSGANVLTF,TGTGCCAGCAGCTTAGATCGGGTATCTGGGGCCAACGTCCTGACTTTC
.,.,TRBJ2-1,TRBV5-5,CASSLEERSYNEQFF,TGTGCCAGCAGCTTGGAGGAGCGGTCATACAATGAGCAGTTCTTC
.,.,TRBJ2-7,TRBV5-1,CASSIGLGYEQYF,TGCGCCAGCAGCATTGGACTTGGCTACGAGCAGTACTTC
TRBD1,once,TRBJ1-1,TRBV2,CASRQGRTEAFF,TGTGCCAGCCGACAGGGGAGGACTGAAGCTTTCTTT
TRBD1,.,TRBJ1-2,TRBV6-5,CASNNPGQANYGYTF,TGTGCCAGCAATAACCCGGGACAGGCTAACTATGGCTACACCTTC
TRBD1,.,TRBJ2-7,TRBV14,CASSRDRGAYEQYF,TGTGCCAGCAGCAGGGACAGGGGCGCCTACGAGCAGTACTTC
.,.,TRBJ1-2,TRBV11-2,CASSLDEGANYGYTF,TGTGCCAGCAGCTTAGATGAGGGAGCGAACTATGGCTACACCTTC
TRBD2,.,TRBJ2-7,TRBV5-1,CASSSPSGGAYEQYF,TGCGCCAGCAGCTCCCCTAGCGGGGGCGCCTACGAGCAGTACTTC
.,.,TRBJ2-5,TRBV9,CASSVRSGFETQYF,TGTGCCAGCAGCGTACGTTCGGGGTTTGAGACCCAGTACTTC
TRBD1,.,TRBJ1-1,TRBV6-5,CASRDRVGDTEAFF,TGTGCCAGCAGGGACAGGGTGGGGGACACTGAAGCTTTCTTT
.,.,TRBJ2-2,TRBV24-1,CATRQGGTGELFF,TGTGCCACCAGACAGGGCGGGACCGGGGAGCTGTTTTTT
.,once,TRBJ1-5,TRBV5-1,CASSPDSPEGNQPQHF,TGCGCCAGCAGCCCGGACTCCCCGGAAGGCAATCAGCCCCAGCATTTT
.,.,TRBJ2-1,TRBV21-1,CASSYLKGRGRNEQFF,TGTGCCAGCAGCTACCTTAAGGGGAGGGGCCGCAATGAGCAGTTCTTC
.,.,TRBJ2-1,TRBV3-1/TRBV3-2,CASSASGAGTEQFF,TGTGCCAGCAGCGCCTCAGGAGCGGGCACTGAGCAGTTCTTC
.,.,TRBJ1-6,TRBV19,CASRPGHLQDSPLHF,TGTGCCAGTAGGCCGGGACATTTACAAGATTCACCCCTCCACTTT